This T cell receptor (beta chain) is drawn from a study of cytomegalovirus exposure and HLA in healthy donors. This PCR relied on a set of 60 Vbeta primers and 13 Jbeta primers. Profiling relied on immunoSEQ multiplex PCR, and the TCRdb table lists in-frame clones only, not all of them. The table has some 150,000 clones, about 65% seen once. Germline V lookup: CDR1 MNHEY, CDR2 SVGAGI. Trimming took 5 bases from V and 7 from J; bases not matched to a gene: 11. The CDR3 extends over 15 amino acids. This clone was counted a single time. Its target is not known. Notes on the study in general: Earlier findings revealed that most TCR beta V segments proved productive either about 90% or about 30% of the time.

The genes are TRBV6-5 and TRBJ1-2; 9 bases line up with TRBD1. This sequence was found in a woman aged 30 to 39 in good health and CMV-seronegative. The sequenced material came from PBMCs. CDR3: CASSNERGQGAGYTF. CDR3 in DNA: TGTGCCAGCAGTAACGAGAGGGGACAGGGAGCTGGCTACACCTTC.